A selection of T cell receptor beta chains follows, all from one sample in a study of T cells expressing NK-cell markers. TCRdb re-called the 5' RACE reads and shows each CDR3 protein once, DNA omitted. The repertoire table contains about 260,000 distinct CDR3 sequences. The sequenced material came from blood T cells: a sorted CD56 or NKG2C T cell subset, CD4+ or CD8+ T cells, or bulk PBMC T cells (not recorded which). The receptors shown here come from a woman aged 18-70 years in good health. Both conserved end residues are part of each CDR3. The order of the fields is CDR3 length, J gene, V gene, CDR3 protein.

11 | TRBJ2-7 | TRBV12-3/TRBV12-4 | CASRRGYKQYF
15 | TRBJ1-4 | TRBV19 | CASTSTGKGNEKLFF
13 | TRBJ1-2 | TRBV29-1 | CSVEPGQPRGYTF
15 | TRBJ2-3 | TRBV5-1 | CASSLRTSGTDTQYF
16 | TRBJ2-3 | TRBV7-2 | CASSRQLAASTDTQYF
14 | TRBJ2-7 | TRBV3-1 | CASSPRRPPYEQYF
14 | TRBJ2-5 | TRBV20-1 | CSAPRSGGLETQYF
15 | TRBJ2-1 | TRBV5-1 | CASSLVASDYNEQFF
15 | TRBJ2-1 | TRBV7-2 | CASSLGGQVTNEQFF
14 | TRBJ2-1 | TRBV12-3/TRBV12-4 | CASSESSGRNEQFF
14 | TRBJ2-1 | TRBV5-6 | CASSLVSGRNEQFF
15 | TRBJ2-1 | TRBV29-1 | CSVVRGPPSYNEQFF
14 | TRBJ2-5 | TRBV7-3 | CASSKGSKQETQYF
17 | TRBJ1-6 | TRBV5-5 | CASTTEISPSYNSPLHF
16 | TRBJ2-1 | TRBV6-1 | CASRTTGGYIYNEQFF
13 | TRBJ2-3 | TRBV15 | CATSRWTADTQYF
19 | TRBJ2-1 | TRBV29-1 | CSVLPVGSGVLSSYNEQFF
15 | TRBJ1-1 | TRBV14 | CASSHLQGLNTEAFF
14 | TRBJ1-2 | TRBV7-9 | CASSLVAQGSGYTF
16 | TRBJ1-2 | TRBV15 | CATSTFLTGAGYGYTF
14 | TRBJ2-7 | TRBV7-2 | CASSPRTGKYEQYF
13 | TRBJ2-1 | TRBV20-1 | CGQLGLSGNEQFF
13 | TRBJ1-2 | TRBV18 | CASSPEGTYGYTF
11 | TRBJ1-6 | TRBV7-2 | CASSNRETLHF
13 | TRBJ1-2 | TRBV20-1 | CSAPPGTVYGYTF
12 | TRBJ1-6 | TRBV7-2 | CASSPPGMHLHF
15 | TRBJ1-1 | TRBV5-5 | CASSSTGSMNTEAFF
16 | TRBJ2-3 | TRBV28 | CASSLSALGGTDTQYF
16 | TRBJ1-6 | TRBV5-1 | CASSLEGDRDRSPLHF
16 | TRBJ2-1 | TRBV6-2/TRBV6-3 | CASRLSRGGQVNEQFF
18 | TRBJ2-3 | TRBV11-1 | CASSLGLAGGPGTDTQYF
15 | TRBJ2-1 | TRBV23-1 | CASSPLGQGDNEQFF
16 | TRBJ1-6 | TRBV7-2 | CASSLGAARVGSPLHF
12 | TRBJ1-3 | TRBV12-3/TRBV12-4 | CASRASGNTIYF
12 | TRBJ1-5 | TRBV7-9 | CASSLINQPQHF
13 | TRBJ2-3 | TRBV20-1 | CSAREGSKLTQYF
13 | TRBJ1-4 | TRBV19 | CASCRRGEEKLFF
19 | TRBJ2-3 | TRBV11-2 | CASSFRGPGTGLHTDTQYF
13 | TRBJ2-1 | TRBV4-3 | CASSHYGGGTQFF
14 | TRBJ2-1 | TRBV6-5 | CASSYSPTYNEQFF
14 | TRBJ2-1 | TRBV12-3/TRBV12-4 | CASSATGSYNEQFF
18 | TRBJ1-5 | TRBV6-1 | CASSPITGGFYSNQPQHF
14 | TRBJ2-2 | TRBV7-2 | CASSPSSGARELFF
13 | TRBJ2-1 | TRBV7-3 | CASSLRVSDEQFF
13 | TRBJ1-1 | TRBV30 | CAWSRTANTEAFF
14 | TRBJ2-7 | TRBV6-1 | CASLRGAVSYEQYF
11 | TRBJ2-5 | TRBV20-1 | CSAWGGETQYF
13 | TRBJ2-7 | TRBV7-2 | CASRNSVSYEQYF
15 | TRBJ2-1 | TRBV29-1 | CSVTGTADLYNEQFF
13 | TRBJ2-1 | TRBV20-1 | CSTTRAVDNEQFF
16 | TRBJ1-3 | TRBV7-2 | CASSSKTGASGNTIYF
14 | TRBJ2-5 | TRBV20-1 | CSARGQPGGETQYF
15 | TRBJ2-6 | TRBV12-3/TRBV12-4 | CASSGGQAGANVLTF
13 | TRBJ2-5 | TRBV12-3/TRBV12-4 | CASSLGTEETQYF
14 | TRBJ2-1 | TRBV5-1 | CASSPKADLNEQFF
15 | TRBJ2-3 | TRBV19 | CASRDPGQGKDTQYF
16 | TRBJ2-3 | TRBV12-3/TRBV12-4 | CASSWGTGGGTDTQYF
13 | TRBJ1-4 | TRBV7-2 | CASSRDSPEKLFF
18 | TRBJ2-2 | TRBV11-2 | CASSRTSGGTSTPGGLFF
15 | TRBJ2-1 | TRBV28 | CASSSGGGAGNEQFF